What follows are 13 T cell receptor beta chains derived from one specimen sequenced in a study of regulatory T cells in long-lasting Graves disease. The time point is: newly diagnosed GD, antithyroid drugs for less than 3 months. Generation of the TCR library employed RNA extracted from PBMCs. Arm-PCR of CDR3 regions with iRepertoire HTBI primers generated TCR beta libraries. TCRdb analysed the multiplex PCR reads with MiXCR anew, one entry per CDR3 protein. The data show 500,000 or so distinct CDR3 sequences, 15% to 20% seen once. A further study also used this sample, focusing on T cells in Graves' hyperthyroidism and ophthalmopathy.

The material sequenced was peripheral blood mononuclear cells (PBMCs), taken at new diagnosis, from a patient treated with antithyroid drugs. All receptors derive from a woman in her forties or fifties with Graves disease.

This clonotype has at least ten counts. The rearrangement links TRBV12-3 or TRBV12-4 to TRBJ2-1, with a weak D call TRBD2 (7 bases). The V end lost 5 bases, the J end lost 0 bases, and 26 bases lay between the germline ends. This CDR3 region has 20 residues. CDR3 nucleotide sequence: TGTGCCAGCAGTCCCGTGAGGGGGGGTTTTCCCCCTAGCTCCTACAATGAGCAGTTCTTC. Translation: CASSPVRGGFPPSSYNEQFF.

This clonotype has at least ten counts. CDR3 bases: TGTGCCAGCAGCTTCGGGACTTACACCGGGGAGCTGTTTTTT. Translation: CASSFGTYTGELFF. The chain has TRBV7-2 and TRBJ2-2, with D possibly TRBD2 on 6 matching bases. The CDR3 contains 14 residues. CDR1 is SGHTA and CDR2 is FQGNSA in the germline V gene. Trimming cost V 3 bases and J 3 bases, with 8 bases left between them.

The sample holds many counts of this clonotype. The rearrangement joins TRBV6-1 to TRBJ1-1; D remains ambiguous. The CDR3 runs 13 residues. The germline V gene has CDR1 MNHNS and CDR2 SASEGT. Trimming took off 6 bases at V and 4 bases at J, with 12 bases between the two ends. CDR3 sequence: CASSRYEGTEAFF. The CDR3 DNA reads TGTGCCAGCAGCCGGTACGAAGGCACTGAAGCTTTCTTT.

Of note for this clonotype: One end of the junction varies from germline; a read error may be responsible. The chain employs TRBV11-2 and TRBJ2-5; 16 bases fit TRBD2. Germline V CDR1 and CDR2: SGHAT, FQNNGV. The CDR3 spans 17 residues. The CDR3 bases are TGCGCCAGCAGCCGAAGGGGGACTAGCGGGGGGGAAGAGACCCAGTACTTC. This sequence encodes CASSRRGTSGGEETQYF.

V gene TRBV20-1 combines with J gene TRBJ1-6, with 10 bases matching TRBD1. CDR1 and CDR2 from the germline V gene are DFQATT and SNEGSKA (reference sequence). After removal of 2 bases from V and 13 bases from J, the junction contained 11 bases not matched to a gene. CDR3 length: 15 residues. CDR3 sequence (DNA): TGCAGTGCTAGACGACAGGGGGCGTTATCAATGCCCCTCCACTTT. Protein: CSARRQGALSMPLHF.

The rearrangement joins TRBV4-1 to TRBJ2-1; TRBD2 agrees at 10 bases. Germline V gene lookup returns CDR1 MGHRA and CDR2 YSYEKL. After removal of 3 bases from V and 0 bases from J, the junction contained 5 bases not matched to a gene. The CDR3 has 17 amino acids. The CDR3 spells CASSQVAGGPSYNEQFF. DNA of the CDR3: TGCGCCAGCAGCCAGGTAGCGGGGGGACCCTCCTACAATGAGCAGTTCTTC.

Here the CDR3 reads CASSPRVYNSPLHF. DNA of the CDR3: TGTGCCAGCAGTCCGCGGGTCTATAATTCACCCCTCCACTTT. V usage is TRBV12-3 or TRBV12-4 and J usage is TRBJ1-6; D gene unclear. Trimming stripped 5 bases from V and 3 bases from J, with 8 bases between. This CDR3 is built from 14 residues.

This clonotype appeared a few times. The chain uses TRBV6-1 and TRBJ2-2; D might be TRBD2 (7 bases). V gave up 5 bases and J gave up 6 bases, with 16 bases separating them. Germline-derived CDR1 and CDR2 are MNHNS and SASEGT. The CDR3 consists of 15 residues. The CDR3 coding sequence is TGTGCCAGCAGTACAGGGAGGGAGGTACCCGGGGAGCTGTTTTTT. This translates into CASSTGREVPGELFF.

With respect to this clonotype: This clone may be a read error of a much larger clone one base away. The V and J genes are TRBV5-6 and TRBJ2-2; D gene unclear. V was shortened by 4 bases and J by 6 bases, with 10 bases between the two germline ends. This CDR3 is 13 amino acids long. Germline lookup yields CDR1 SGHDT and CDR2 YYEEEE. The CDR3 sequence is CASSTRIPGELFF. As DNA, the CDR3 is TGTGCCAGCAGCACACGAATCCCCGGGGAGCTGTTTTTT.

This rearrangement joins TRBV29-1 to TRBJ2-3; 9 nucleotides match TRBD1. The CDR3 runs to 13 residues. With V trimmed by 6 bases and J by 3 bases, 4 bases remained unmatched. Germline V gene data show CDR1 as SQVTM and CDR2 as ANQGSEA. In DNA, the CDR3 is TGCAGCGTCTCCGGGACAGGGACAGATACGCAGTATTTT. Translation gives CSVSGTGTDTQYF.

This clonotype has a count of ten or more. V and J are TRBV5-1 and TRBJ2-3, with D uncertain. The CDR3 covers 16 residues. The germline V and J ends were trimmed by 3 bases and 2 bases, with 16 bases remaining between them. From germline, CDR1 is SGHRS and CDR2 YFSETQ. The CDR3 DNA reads TGCGCCAGCAGCTATGAGTTCGACTTCCCCACAGATACGCAGTATTTT. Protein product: CASSYEFDFPTDTQYF.

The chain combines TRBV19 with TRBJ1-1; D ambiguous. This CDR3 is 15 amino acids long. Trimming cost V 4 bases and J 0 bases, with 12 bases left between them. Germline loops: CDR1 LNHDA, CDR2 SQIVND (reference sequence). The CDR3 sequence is CASSNPTRVNTEAFF. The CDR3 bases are TGTGCCAGTAGTAACCCGACGAGGGTGAACACTGAAGCTTTCTTT.

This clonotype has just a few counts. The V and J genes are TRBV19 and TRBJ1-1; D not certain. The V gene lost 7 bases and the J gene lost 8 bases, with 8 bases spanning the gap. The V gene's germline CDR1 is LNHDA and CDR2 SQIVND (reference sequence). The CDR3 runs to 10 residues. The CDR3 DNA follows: TGTGCCAGTACCGGTGGGGAAGCTTTCTTT. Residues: CASTGGEAFF.